Here is one TCR beta chain with its context. The antigen is unknown. 60 Vbeta and 13 Jbeta primers were used in PCR. Measured with immunoSEQ multiplex PCR; TCRdb has only the in-frame clones, and not every one. The repertoire includes hundreds of thousands of clones, around four fifths of them detected once, and approximately 0.62% sits in the top ten. Germline lookup yields CDR1 LGHNA and CDR2 YSLEER. V lost 0 bases and J lost 5; bases outside the gene matches: 8. The CDR3 length is 16 residues. This specimen belongs to a study of cytomegalovirus exposure and HLA in healthy donors. Study findings and constraints: When a later analysis compared HLA-associated TCR beta chains with equally common others, the HLA-associated chains turned out to be more clonally expanded and to have lower generation probabilities. Some TCR beta chains (roughly 160 of them) were listed as cytomegalovirus-associated.

The J gene is TRBJ2-5, the V gene TRBV4-3, with 8 bases lining up with TRBD2. The sample was PBMCs. The sequence was obtained from a woman aged 40 to 50 in good health and CMV-seronegative. The CDR3 bases are TGCGCCAGCAGCCAAGATAACCGGGGGGGCCGGGAGACCCAGTACTTC. This codes for CASSQDNRGGRETQYF.